This T cell receptor (beta chain) was captured by sequencing in a study of CD8+CD57+ T cells in acquired aplastic anemia. Whole-study context: Across the sorted CD4+ and CD8+ cells, DNA amounts averaged around 3.2 ug.

Selection for sequencing was limited to patients who had shown CD8+CD57+ cell expansion by flow cytometry. Severe acquired aplastic anemia was present in all patients. The CDR3 runs to 12 residues. Germline lookup yields CDR1 KGHDR and CDR2 SFDVKD. Trimming stripped 2 bases from V and 3 bases from J, with 3 bases between. Genomic DNA constituted the template upon which TCR beta VDJ and CDR3 profiling was performed. TCRdb re-called the reads with MiXCR, one entry per CDR3 protein. In the table there are 220,000 or so distinct CDR3 sequences, roughly 60% of which are singletons. The sequence derives from a human donor with aplastic anemia. The specimen sequenced was sorted CD4+, CD8+, or CD8+CD57+ T cells (not recorded which) from PBMCs. J is TRBJ1-2 and V is TRBV24-1; unclear D gene. This chain's CDR3 is CATSDYYYGYTF. CDR3 sequence (DNA): TGTGCCACCAGTGATTATTACTATGGCTACACCTTC.